This entry lists 26 T cell receptor beta chains sequenced from one sample in a study of PD-L1 blockade in urothelial cancer. TCRdb keeps only in-frame clones here, not all; method: immunoSEQ multiplex PCR. The data hold tens of thousands of clones, with less than 90% observed a single time. Specimen: PBMCs, collected around atezolizumab (anti-PD-L1) treatment. The receptor source for this set is a man in his 60s with urothelial cancer.

The chain joins TRBV15 to TRBJ2-2; D perhaps matches TRBD1 (6 bases). V lost 3 bases and J 6 bases, leaving 17 bases between the germline ends. Germline V gives CDR1 LNHNV, CDR2 YYDKDF (reference sequence). The CDR3 is 16 amino acids. DNA of the CDR3: TGTGCCACCAGCAGGGACCTTGACAGGAATGCCGGGGAGCTGTTTTTT. As protein: CATSRDLDRNAGELFF.

A single count supports this clone. The V and J genes are TRBV18 and TRBJ2-2, with D perhaps matching TRBD2 (6 bases). The germline V gene encodes CDR1 KGHSH and CDR2 LQKENI. The CDR3 runs to 13 residues. V was shortened by 3 bases and J by 4 bases, with 6 bases between the two germline ends. CDR3 loop: CASSPRGTGELFF. The CDR3 DNA sequence: TGTGCCAGCTCACCGCGGGGCACCGGGGAGCTGTTTTTT. Complete variable domain (other parts from reference TRBV18 and TRBJ2-2): NAGVMQNPRHLVRRRGQEARLRCSPMKGHSHVYWYRQLPEEGLKFMVYLQKENIIDESGMPKERFSAEFPKEGPSILRIQQVVRGDSAAYFCASSPRGTGELFFGEGSRLTVL.

The chain combines TRBV6-5 with TRBJ1-1; D perhaps matches TRBD1 (5 bases). Trimming took off 2 bases at V and 4 bases at J, with 11 bases between the two ends. The length of the CDR3 is 14 residues. The germline gives CDR1 MNHEY, CDR2 SVGAGI. The CDR3 spells CASSYRMGGTEAFF. As DNA, the CDR3 is TGTGCCAGCAGTTACCGTATGGGGGGCACTGAAGCTTTCTTT.

V is TRBV5-1 and J is TRBJ1-5; D might be TRBD1 (6 bases). Trimming pared 4 bases from V and 6 bases from J, leaving 17 bases between. This CDR3 region has 15 residues. Germline CDR1 and CDR2: SGHRS and YFSETQ. CDR3 nucleotides: TGCGCCAGCAGCGTCCTCGGGGACATTGGTCAGCCCCAGCATTTT. This translates into CASSVLGDIGQPQHF.

The CDR3 region has the DNA TGCGCCAGCAGCCGTCCCGGGACAGGGCGGGAGACCCAGTACTTC. It codes for CASSRPGTGRETQYF. V usage is TRBV5-1 and J usage is TRBJ2-5; 9 bases are a match to TRBD1. CDR3 size: 15 residues. From germline, CDR1 is SGHRS and CDR2 YFSETQ. V was pared by 4 bases and J by 5 bases, with 9 bases of the junction left unmatched.

This clone has only a few counts. The V gene is TRBV5-1, the J gene TRBJ1-6; TRBD1 matches 9 bases. The V and J ends lost 4 bases and 9 bases, in that order; junction bases with no gene match: 8. CDR1 is SGHRS and CDR2 is YFSETQ in the germline V gene. The CDR3 is made up of 15 amino acids. The CDR3, as DNA: TGCGCCAGCAGCGCCTCGGGACAGGGATCTTCACCCCTCCACTTT. The encoded protein is CASSASGQGSSPLHF.

This clone has a single count. The V gene is TRBV19, the J gene TRBJ2-2; 10 nucleotides match TRBD2. Germline loops: CDR1 LNHDA, CDR2 SQIVND (reference sequence). This CDR3 has 14 amino acids. V trimming: 8 bases; J trimming: 8 bases; junction bases outside the gene matches: 8. The CDR3 loop reads CASREREGLGELFF. Here the CDR3 DNA reads TGTGCCAGTCGGGAGCGGGAGGGCTTGGGGGAGCTGTTTTTT.

V usage is TRBV5-1 and J usage is TRBJ2-3; 7 bases fit TRBD2. The V segment lost 4 bases and the J segment 0 bases; nucleotides outside the gene matches: 8. The CDR3 runs to 16 residues. Germline values: CDR1 SGHRS, CDR2 YFSETQ. CDR3 in DNA: TGCGCCAGCAGCAGCGGGGCTAGCGTTAGCACAGATACGCAGTATTTT. Its translation is CASSSGASVSTDTQYF.

The V gene is TRBV28, the J gene TRBJ2-1, with D perhaps TRBD1 (5 bases). The germline CDR1 and CDR2 sequences are MDHEN and SYDVKM. V was cut by 4 bases and J by 8 bases, with 9 bases left in between. The CDR3 has 12 amino acids. CDR3 sequence (DNA): TGTGCCAGCAGTTCCTTCAGGGATGAGCAGTTCTTC. It encodes CASSSFRDEQFF.

The V call is TRBV6-5, the J call TRBJ1-5, with 8 bases that match TRBD1. V dropped 5 bases and J dropped 4; count of bases not matched to a gene: 1. This CDR3 region has 13 residues. The V gene's germline CDR1 is MNHEY and CDR2 SVGAGI. The chain's CDR3 is CASSRTGNQPQHF. For the CDR3, the DNA is TGTGCCAGCAGTCGGACAGGGAATCAGCCCCAGCATTTT.

This clone has just one count. This rearrangement joins TRBV21-1 to TRBJ2-6; the D segment call TRBD1 is taken from the table without a DNA check. TRBV21-1 is reported as a pseudogene. The CDR3 contains 21 residues. The CDR3 region has the DNA TGTGCCAGCAGCAAAGCGACAGGGTTGGCTAGCCTGAGCTCTGGGGCCAACGTCCTGACTTTC. This encodes CASSKATGLASLSSGANVLTF.

The genes are TRBV4-2 and TRBJ2-1, with 8 bases identical to TRBD2. Germline CDR1 LGHNA, CDR2 YNFKEQ. The CDR3 extends over 19 amino acids. With V trimmed by 0 bases and J by 8 bases, 18 bases remained unmatched. CDR3 region: CASSQESLGWAGGVDEQFF. The DNA for the CDR3 is TGTGCCAGCAGCCAAGAATCCCTCGGCTGGGCCGGGGGGGTCGATGAGCAGTTCTTC.

J is TRBJ2-1 and V is TRBV7-2; 10 positions agree with TRBD1. After removal of 6 bases from V and 6 bases from J, the junction contained 11 bases not matched to a gene. Per germline, CDR1 SGHTA and CDR2 FQGNSA. CDR3 length equals 16 residues. The CDR3 region is CASSQNPGTGVNEQFF. DNA for the CDR3: TGTGCCAGCAGTCAGAACCCCGGGACAGGGGTCAATGAGCAGTTCTTC.

This chain uses TRBV18 with TRBJ1-2; 7 bases fit TRBD1. The germline gives CDR1 KGHSH, CDR2 LQKENI. The CDR3 covers 14 residues. Trimming at V came to 6 bases and at J to 4 bases, leaving 8 bases not matched to a gene. Written as DNA, the CDR3 is TGTGCCAGCTCGCCGCTGGGGACAGTCTATGGCTACACCTTC. It is translated as CASSPLGTVYGYTF.

The V and J genes are TRBV7-9 and TRBJ2-1; a weak D match, TRBD1 (5 bases). Trimming removed 1 base from V and 7 bases from J, with 17 bases in between. This CDR3 contains 16 residues. From germline, CDR1 is SEHNR and CDR2 FQNEAQ (reference sequence). The CDR3 sequence is CASSLVGRTGKNEQFF. CDR3 DNA: TGTGCCAGCAGCTTAGTCGGTCGAACAGGTAAAAATGAGCAGTTCTTC.

The table lists this clone with a count of one. J is TRBJ1-3 and V is TRBV5-1; D is possibly TRBD1 (5 bases). This CDR3 region has 14 residues. V lost 0 bases, J lost 2 bases, and 6 bases lay in between. Germline V CDR1 and CDR2: SGHRS, YFSETQ. CDR3: CASSLETAGNTIYF. The CDR3 bases are TGCGCCAGCAGCTTGGAGACAGCTGGAAACACCATATATTTT.

The rearrangement joins TRBV29-1 to TRBJ2-1, with D possibly being TRBD2 (5 bases). The CDR3 runs to 13 residues. V gave up 0 bases and J gave up 6 bases, with 9 bases separating them. Looked up from germline, CDR1 is SQVTM and CDR2 is ANQGSEA. The CDR3 DNA reads as TGCAGCGTTGAAGAAGGACGGGGCAATGAGCAGTTCTTC. It encodes CSVEEGRGNEQFF.

The J gene is TRBJ1-2, the V gene TRBV19; the D gene is possibly TRBD1 (6 bases). CDR3 length equals 14 residues. With 5 bases removed from V and 4 bases from J, the gap between germline ends came to 14 bases. Germline loops: CDR1 LNHDA, CDR2 SQIVND (reference sequence). As DNA, the CDR3 is TGTGCCAGTAGTGGACAGCCGGCCCTCTATGGCTACACCTTC. Translating it yields CASSGQPALYGYTF.

The CDR3 here is CAWSVRREQYF. Written as DNA, the CDR3 is TGTGCCTGGAGTGTCAGGAGGGAGCAGTACTTC. The rearrangement joins TRBV30 to TRBJ2-5; a possible D gene is TRBD2 (6 bases). Germline V lookup: CDR1 GTSNPN, CDR2 SVGIG (reference sequence). The V end was cut by 0 bases, the J end by 11 bases, with 10 bases between. The CDR3 runs to 11 residues.

This clone was found a few times. V gene TRBV21-1 combines with J gene TRBJ1-2; TRBD1 is the table's D call and was not checked against the DNA. TRBV21-1 is tagged as a pseudogene. This CDR3 is built from 15 residues. The DNA for the CDR3 is TGTGCCAGCAGAGGGGAACAGGGCTGGGACTATGGCTACACCTTC. Its protein is CASRGEQGWDYGYTF.

The chain has TRBV5-1 and TRBJ2-3; 10 bases agree with TRBD2. CDR3 length equals 16 residues. Germline lookup yields CDR1 SGHRS and CDR2 YFSETQ. V shed 3 bases and J 3 bases; nucleotides not matched to a gene: 7. CDR3 sequence reads: CASSYTGTSVTDTQYF. The CDR3 nucleotides are TGCGCCAGCAGCTACACCGGGACTAGCGTTACAGATACGCAGTATTTT.

The rearrangement links TRBV2 to TRBJ2-7; D is perhaps TRBD2 (6 bases). This CDR3 spans 13 amino acids. Germline V lookup: CDR1 SNHLY, CDR2 FYNNEI. Trimming left V 6 bases short and J 6 bases short, with 15 bases between. The CDR3 coding sequence is TGTGCCAGCAGATCTAGCGAGACTTCCGAGCAGTACTTC. As protein: CASRSSETSEQYF. The full variable domain, with the rest looked up from reference TRBV2 and TRBJ2-7, is EPEVTQTPSHQVTQMGQEVILRCVPISNHLYFYWYRQILGQKVEFLVSFYNNEISEKSEIFDDQFSVERPDGSNFTLKIRSTKLEDSAMYFCASRSSETSEQYFGPGTRLTVT.

The chain combines TRBV9 with TRBJ2-5; perhaps TRBD2 as D (5 bases). CDR1 and CDR2 (germline): SGDLS, YYNGEE. CDR3 length equals 15 residues. Between the trimmed V and J ends, which lost 2 bases and 0 bases, there was a span of 11 bases. CDR3 loop: CASSVHSGYQETQYF. CDR3 sequence (DNA): TGTGCCAGCAGCGTCCATTCGGGGTACCAAGAGACCCAGTACTTC.

The table lists this clone with a few counts. The chain joins TRBV10-3 to TRBJ1-2; 7 nucleotides match TRBD1. CDR3 length: 14 amino acids. J was trimmed by 0 bases and V by 4 bases; bases with no gene match: 2. Germline CDR1 and CDR2: ENHRY and SYGVKD. CDR3: CAISATGTNYGYTF. In nucleotides, the CDR3 is TGTGCCATCAGTGCGACAGGGACTAACTATGGCTACACCTTC.

V and J are TRBV6-5 and TRBJ1-5, with D perhaps TRBD1 (6 bases). V was shortened by 7 bases and J by 1 base, with 11 bases between the two germline ends. The CDR3 contains 14 residues. Germline V gives CDR1 MNHEY, CDR2 SVGAGI. The CDR3 DNA sequence: TGTGCCAGCAAGGCGGGGGCAAGCAATCAGCCCCAGCATTTT. It codes for CASKAGASNQPQHF.

This rearrangement joins TRBV5-6 to TRBJ2-5; possible D gene TRBD2, 6 bases. The CDR3 runs to 12 residues. Germline lookup yields CDR1 SGHDT and CDR2 YYEEEE. The ends were cut back, 2 bases at V and 4 bases at J, with 6 bases in the middle. CDR3 nucleotide sequence: TGTGCCAGCAGCTTCGGGGGAGAGACCCAGTACTTC. Its protein is CASSFGGETQYF.